The rows below give T cell receptor beta chains drawn from one sample of a study of beta chain features in type 1 diabetes. The assay was immunoSEQ multiplex PCR, and TCRdb's table has in-frame clones only and misses some. The table lists approximately 340,000 clones, about 14% of them singletons. Sequenced: naive CD4+ T cells from blood. These receptors were collected from a young woman in good health. CDR3s include the opening cysteine and the closing phenylalanine or tryptophan. D genes are given only for firm matches. Size values are once, few and many counts, or a class for expanded clones, and some rows have none.

v_gene: TRBV29-1
j_gene: TRBJ2-7
d_gene: TRBD1
abundance: -
CDR3aa: CSVEPGQGSYEQYF
CDR3nt: TGCAGCGTTGAACCGGGACAGGGATCCTACGAGCAGTACTTC

v_gene: TRBV30
j_gene: TRBJ2-1
d_gene: TRBD2
abundance: -
CDR3aa: CAWSARGSGRGYNEQFF
CDR3nt: TGTGCCTGGAGTGCCAGGGGTAGCGGGAGGGGTTACAATGAGCAGTTCTTC

v_gene: TRBV2
j_gene: TRBJ2-7
d_gene: -
abundance: few
CDR3aa: CASRPGTSYEQYF
CDR3nt: TGTGCCAGCAGACCCGGGACATCTTACGAGCAGTACTTC

v_gene: TRBV18
j_gene: TRBJ2-3
d_gene: TRBD2
abundance: -
CDR3aa: CASSPRESAGDTQYF
CDR3nt: TGTGCCAGCTCACCGCGGGAGTCTGCGGGAGATACGCAGTATTTT

v_gene: TRBV21-1
j_gene: TRBJ1-2
d_gene: -
abundance: few
CDR3aa: CARSRTGLLYGYTF
CDR3nt: TGTGCCAGGTCCCGGACAGGGCTCCTCTATGGCTACACCTTC

v_gene: TRBV11-2
j_gene: TRBJ1-1
d_gene: -
abundance: few
CDR3aa: CASSPGVANTEAFF
CDR3nt: TGTGCCAGCAGCCCGGGGGTGGCGAACACTGAAGCTTTCTTT

v_gene: TRBV5-5
j_gene: TRBJ1-5
d_gene: TRBD1
abundance: once
CDR3aa: CASSLDRGLGPQHF
CDR3nt: TGTGCCAGCAGCTTGGACAGGGGGCTTGGGCCCCAGCATTTT

v_gene: TRBV15
j_gene: TRBJ2-5
d_gene: -
abundance: few
CDR3aa: CATSRPVARETQYF
CDR3nt: TGTGCCACCAGCAGACCAGTGGCCAGGGAGACCCAGTACTTC

v_gene: TRBV19
j_gene: TRBJ2-7
d_gene: TRBD1
abundance: few
CDR3aa: CASSMKGTGYKQYF
CDR3nt: TGTGCCAGTAGTATGAAAGGGACAGGGTATAAGCAGTACTTC

v_gene: TRBV28
j_gene: TRBJ2-7
d_gene: TRBD1
abundance: -
CDR3aa: CASSPGQGSYEQYF
CDR3nt: TGTGCCAGCAGTCCGGGACAGGGTTCCTACGAGCAGTACTTC

v_gene: TRBV5-1
j_gene: TRBJ2-7
d_gene: TRBD2
abundance: few
CDR3aa: CASSPAGLAVLYEQYF
CDR3nt: TGCGCCAGCAGCCCGGCGGGACTAGCGGTACTCTACGAGCAGTACTTC

v_gene: TRBV28
j_gene: TRBJ1-5
d_gene: -
abundance: -
CDR3aa: CASTPRRDQPQHF
CDR3nt: TGTGCCAGCACCCCCCGTCGGGATCAGCCCCAGCATTTT

v_gene: TRBV30
j_gene: TRBJ2-4
d_gene: -
abundance: -
CDR3aa: CAAIDSAKNIQYF
CDR3nt: TGTGCCGCGATCGACTCGGCCAAAAACATTCAGTACTTC

v_gene: TRBV6-5
j_gene: TRBJ1-5
d_gene: -
abundance: -
CDR3aa: CASRRVSNQPQHF
CDR3nt: TGTGCCAGCAGAAGAGTAAGCAATCAGCCCCAGCATTTT

v_gene: TRBV30
j_gene: TRBJ1-5
d_gene: -
abundance: -
CDR3aa: CAWSVGGNSNQPQHF
CDR3nt: TGTGCCTGGAGTGTGGGGGGAAATAGCAATCAGCCCCAGCATTTT

v_gene: TRBV7-2
j_gene: TRBJ2-3
d_gene: TRBD1
abundance: -
CDR3aa: CASRSGTGGADTQYF
CDR3nt: TGTGCCAGCAGGTCCGGGACAGGGGGCGCAGATACGCAGTATTTT

v_gene: TRBV4-3
j_gene: TRBJ2-7
d_gene: -
abundance: -
CDR3aa: CASSQDPVSGTYEQYF
CDR3nt: TGCGCCAGCAGCCAAGACCCCGTTAGCGGAACCTACGAGCAGTACTTC

v_gene: TRBV18
j_gene: TRBJ2-5
d_gene: TRBD2
abundance: -
CDR3aa: CASSPYSGRNLQETQYF
CDR3nt: TGTGCCAGCTCACCCTATAGCGGGCGTAATCTCCAAGAGACCCAGTACTTC

v_gene: TRBV29-1
j_gene: TRBJ1-2
d_gene: TRBD1
abundance: few
CDR3aa: CSVGGQGEVNYGYTF
CDR3nt: TGCAGCGTTGGCGGACAGGGGGAAGTTAACTATGGCTACACCTTC

v_gene: TRBV28
j_gene: TRBJ1-2
d_gene: -
abundance: -
CDR3aa: CASRISDYGYTF
CDR3nt: TGTGCCAGCAGGATTAGCGATTATGGCTACACCTTC

v_gene: TRBV19
j_gene: TRBJ2-3
d_gene: TRBD1
abundance: few
CDR3aa: CASSTTGSTDTQYF
CDR3nt: TGTGCCAGTAGTACGACAGGGAGCACAGATACGCAGTATTTT

v_gene: TRBV5-1
j_gene: TRBJ1-5
d_gene: TRBD1
abundance: few
CDR3aa: CASRTGTGGHQPQHF
CDR3nt: TGCGCCAGCAGGACCGGGACAGGGGGTCATCAGCCCCAGCATTTT

v_gene: TRBV2
j_gene: TRBJ2-7
d_gene: -
abundance: -
CDR3aa: CASSKKTGQHVWTYEQYF
CDR3nt: TGTGCCAGCAGTAAAAAGACGGGACAACACGTCTGGACCTACGAGCAGTACTTC

v_gene: TRBV5-4
j_gene: TRBJ2-4
d_gene: TRBD2
abundance: few
CDR3aa: CASSLVGGRSGNIQYF
CDR3nt: TGTGCCAGCAGCTTGGTAGGCGGGAGGTCGGGGAACATTCAGTACTTC

v_gene: TRBV14
j_gene: TRBJ2-7
d_gene: TRBD2
abundance: -
CDR3aa: CASNQELAGGYEQYF
CDR3nt: TGTGCCAGCAACCAAGAACTAGCGGGAGGGTACGAGCAGTACTTC

v_gene: TRBV18
j_gene: TRBJ1-2
d_gene: TRBD1
abundance: -
CDR3aa: CASSTRQGQNYGYTF
CDR3nt: TGTGCCAGCTCAACACGACAGGGACAAAACTATGGCTACACCTTC

v_gene: TRBV5-1
j_gene: TRBJ2-1
d_gene: -
abundance: -
CDR3aa: CASSLDFDNEQFF
CDR3nt: TGCGCCAGCAGCTTAGACTTCGACAATGAGCAGTTCTTC

v_gene: TRBV7-3
j_gene: TRBJ2-1
d_gene: TRBD2
abundance: few
CDR3aa: CASSLTLGLAGHEQFF
CDR3nt: TGTGCCAGCAGCTTAACGTTGGGACTAGCGGGACATGAGCAGTTCTTC

v_gene: TRBV30
j_gene: TRBJ2-1
d_gene: TRBD2
abundance: -
CDR3aa: CACPTPSGVNNEQFF
CDR3nt: TGTGCCTGCCCGACGCCTAGCGGGGTTAACAATGAGCAGTTCTTC

v_gene: TRBV30
j_gene: TRBJ2-7
d_gene: TRBD1
abundance: -
CDR3aa: CAWDRGSEQYF
CDR3nt: TGTGCCTGGGACAGGGGCTCCGAGCAGTACTTC

v_gene: TRBV6-5
j_gene: TRBJ2-3
d_gene: TRBD1
abundance: -
CDR3aa: CASSQTGVTDTQYF
CDR3nt: TGTGCCAGCAGTCAGACAGGGGTCACAGATACGCAGTATTTT

v_gene: TRBV5-4
j_gene: TRBJ2-7
d_gene: -
abundance: -
CDR3aa: CASRGEGGDYEQYF
CDR3nt: TGTGCCAGCAGAGGGGAGGGGGGAGACTACGAGCAGTACTTC

v_gene: TRBV7-9
j_gene: TRBJ2-7
d_gene: TRBD2
abundance: few
CDR3aa: CASSVGLGLDEQYF
CDR3nt: TGTGCCAGCAGCGTAGGACTAGGTCTCGACGAGCAGTACTTC

v_gene: TRBV7-9
j_gene: TRBJ2-7
d_gene: TRBD2
abundance: -
CDR3aa: CASTRGTSGSYEQYF
CDR3nt: TGTGCCAGCACCCGAGGGACTAGCGGGTCCTACGAGCAGTACTTC

v_gene: TRBV29-1
j_gene: TRBJ2-1
d_gene: -
abundance: few
CDR3aa: CSVGQSNEQFF
CDR3nt: TGCAGCGTTGGACAGTCCAATGAGCAGTTCTTC

v_gene: TRBV28
j_gene: TRBJ2-1
d_gene: TRBD2
abundance: few
CDR3aa: CASSAGGYNEQFF
CDR3nt: TGTGCCAGCAGTGCCGGGGGGTACAATGAGCAGTTCTTC

v_gene: TRBV6-6
j_gene: TRBJ1-5
d_gene: -
abundance: few
CDR3aa: CASSYSRGSNQPQHF
CDR3nt: TGTGCCAGCAGTTACTCGAGGGGGAGCAATCAGCCCCAGCATTTT

v_gene: TRBV28
j_gene: TRBJ1-2
d_gene: TRBD1
abundance: few
CDR3aa: CASSHEGAGGYGYTF
CDR3nt: TGTGCCAGCAGCCACGAGGGGGCAGGGGGTTATGGCTACACCTTC

v_gene: TRBV10-3
j_gene: TRBJ2-1
d_gene: TRBD2
abundance: -
CDR3aa: CAISERTSGSNEQFF
CDR3nt: TGTGCCATCAGTGAGAGGACTAGCGGGAGCAATGAGCAGTTCTTC

v_gene: TRBV14
j_gene: TRBJ1-2
d_gene: -
abundance: few
CDR3aa: CASSPPPARWDGYTF
CDR3nt: TGTGCCAGCAGCCCTCCCCCGGCGCGGTGGGATGGCTACACCTTC

v_gene: TRBV2
j_gene: TRBJ2-1
d_gene: -
abundance: few
CDR3aa: CASSSGFYNEQFF
CDR3nt: TGTGCCAGCAGTAGCGGGTTTTACAATGAGCAGTTCTTC

v_gene: TRBV7-9
j_gene: TRBJ1-2
d_gene: TRBD1
abundance: few
CDR3aa: CASKRDSYGYTF
CDR3nt: TGTGCCAGCAAACGGGACAGCTATGGCTACACCTTC

v_gene: TRBV9
j_gene: TRBJ2-5
d_gene: TRBD2
abundance: few
CDR3aa: CALGLAVSVGGTQYF
CDR3nt: TGTGCCCTCGGACTAGCGGTATCCGTCGGGGGGACCCAGTACTTC

v_gene: TRBV2
j_gene: TRBJ2-7
d_gene: TRBD2
abundance: few
CDR3aa: CASTLAGASYEQYF
CDR3nt: TGTGCCAGCACGCTAGCGGGAGCCTCCTACGAGCAGTACTTC

v_gene: TRBV4-2
j_gene: TRBJ2-1
d_gene: -
abundance: few
CDR3aa: CASSPTGSVYEQFF
CDR3nt: TGTGCCAGCAGCCCCACAGGGTCAGTCTATGAGCAGTTCTTC

v_gene: TRBV27
j_gene: TRBJ1-1
d_gene: TRBD1
abundance: once
CDR3aa: CASSLDRGWVDTEAFF
CDR3nt: TGTGCCAGCAGCCTGGACAGGGGTTGGGTGGACACTGAAGCTTTCTTT

v_gene: TRBV5-6
j_gene: TRBJ1-1
d_gene: TRBD1
abundance: few
CDR3aa: CASRTTYRGSASEAFF
CDR3nt: TGTGCCAGCAGAACAACTTACAGGGGATCGGCTTCTGAAGCTTTCTTT

v_gene: TRBV29-1
j_gene: TRBJ2-7
d_gene: TRBD2
abundance: -
CDR3aa: CSGRTSGEQYF
CDR3nt: TGCAGCGGCCGGACTAGCGGGGAGCAGTACTTC

v_gene: TRBV28
j_gene: TRBJ2-3
d_gene: -
abundance: few
CDR3aa: CASRASPSTDTQYF
CDR3nt: TGTGCCAGCAGGGCTAGCCCTAGCACAGATACGCAGTATTTT

v_gene: TRBV30
j_gene: TRBJ2-1
d_gene: -
abundance: once
CDR3aa: CAWRASGIHEQFF
CDR3nt: TGTGCCTGGAGGGCCTCAGGGATCCATGAGCAGTTCTTC

v_gene: TRBV5-1
j_gene: TRBJ2-7
d_gene: -
abundance: -
CDR3aa: CASSLTGSYEQYF
CDR3nt: TGCGCCAGCAGCTTAACGGGATCCTACGAGCAGTACTTC

v_gene: TRBV2
j_gene: TRBJ2-1
d_gene: TRBD2
abundance: -
CDR3aa: CASSAYSGSYNEQFF
CDR3nt: TGTGCCAGCAGTGCTTATAGCGGGAGCTACAATGAGCAGTTCTTC

v_gene: TRBV14
j_gene: TRBJ1-1
d_gene: -
abundance: -
CDR3aa: CASSQGQMNTEAFF
CDR3nt: TGTGCCAGCAGCCAAGGACAGATGAACACTGAAGCTTTCTTT

v_gene: TRBV5-1
j_gene: TRBJ2-7
d_gene: TRBD1
abundance: -
CDR3aa: CASSLGQVNEQYF
CDR3nt: TGCGCCAGCAGCCTGGGACAGGTCAACGAGCAGTACTTC

v_gene: TRBV18
j_gene: TRBJ1-1
d_gene: -
abundance: -
CDR3aa: CASSLPGGRMTEAFF
CDR3nt: TGTGCCAGCTCACTCCCGGGGGGCCGTATGACTGAAGCTTTCTTT

v_gene: TRBV28
j_gene: TRBJ1-2
d_gene: -
abundance: -
CDR3aa: CASSLGAEGEYGYTF
CDR3nt: TGTGCCAGCAGTTTGGGGGCTGAGGGGGAGTATGGCTACACCTTC

v_gene: TRBV5-1
j_gene: TRBJ2-7
d_gene: -
abundance: few
CDR3aa: CASSLGAPGQGGEQYF
CDR3nt: TGCGCCAGCAGCTTGGGAGCCCCGGGACAAGGAGGCGAGCAGTACTTC

v_gene: TRBV18
j_gene: TRBJ1-5
d_gene: TRBD1
abundance: few
CDR3aa: CASSDGTGVGPQHF
CDR3nt: TGTGCCAGCTCAGACGGGACAGGGGTAGGGCCCCAGCATTTT

v_gene: TRBV30
j_gene: TRBJ1-2
d_gene: -
abundance: few
CDR3aa: CAWKPVSNYGYTF
CDR3nt: TGTGCCTGGAAGCCGGTCTCTAACTATGGCTACACCTTC